These T cell receptor beta chains were read from a single sample in a study of T cell responses to AZD1222 COVID-19 vaccine. This table comes from immunoSEQ multiplex PCR, and its TCRdb copy is limited to in-frame clones, with some not included. Of more than 35,000 clones in the sample, more than 80% were seen once. The specimen was peripheral blood, collected on day 0 of AZD1222 vaccination. Receptors originate from an adult in good health. The CDR3 runs from the conserved cysteine through the conserved F or W. The order of the fields is V gene, clone size, CDR3 length, J gene, D gene, CDR3 DNA, CDR3 protein. D genes are given only for firm matches. Rows may omit the clone size; those that give it use once, few, many or a size class.

v_call: TRBV9; clone_size: NA; cdr3_length: 12; j_call: TRBJ1-1; d_call: NA; cdr3_nt: TGTGCCAGCAGCCCGGGGAACACTGAAGCTTTCTTT; cdr3_aa: CASSPGNTEAFF
v_call: TRBV5-1; clone_size: NA; cdr3_length: 14; j_call: TRBJ2-7; d_call: NA; cdr3_nt: TGCGCCAGCAGCGAGACCGGGACACTATCCGAGCAGTACTTC; cdr3_aa: CASSETGTLSEQYF
v_call: TRBV27; clone_size: NA; cdr3_length: 15; j_call: TRBJ2-5; d_call: NA; cdr3_nt: TGTGCCAGCAGTTTTGGCAGGGGTAGCCAAGAGACCCAGTACTTC; cdr3_aa: CASSFGRGSQETQYF
v_call: TRBV2; clone_size: NA; cdr3_length: 14; j_call: TRBJ1-5; d_call: NA; cdr3_nt: TGTGCCAGCAGATCCACAGGGTTGAATCAGCCCCAGCATTTT; cdr3_aa: CASRSTGLNQPQHF
v_call: TRBV28; clone_size: NA; cdr3_length: 15; j_call: TRBJ1-3; d_call: NA; cdr3_nt: TGTGCCAGCAGTTTATTCGGGGACTCTGGAAACACCATATATTTT; cdr3_aa: CASSLFGDSGNTIYF
v_call: TRBV25-1; clone_size: NA; cdr3_length: 14; j_call: TRBJ2-3; d_call: TRBD2; cdr3_nt: TGTGCCAGCAGTTTTGCGGGAGTCACAGATACGCAGTATTTT; cdr3_aa: CASSFAGVTDTQYF
v_call: TRBV5-1; clone_size: NA; cdr3_length: 13; j_call: TRBJ1-3; d_call: NA; cdr3_nt: TGCGCCAGCAGCTGGGTGTCTGGAAACACCATATATTTT; cdr3_aa: CASSWVSGNTIYF
v_call: TRBV29-1; clone_size: once; cdr3_length: 12; j_call: TRBJ2-2; d_call: NA; cdr3_nt: TGCACCGGGACCAAGAACACCGGGGAGCTGTTTTTT; cdr3_aa: CTGTKNTGELFF
v_call: TRBV7-8; clone_size: NA; cdr3_length: 13; j_call: TRBJ2-3; d_call: TRBD2; cdr3_nt: TGTGCCAGCTCAGCGGGGGGAGCGGATACGCAGTATTTT; cdr3_aa: CASSAGGADTQYF
v_call: TRBV28; clone_size: many; cdr3_length: 18; j_call: TRBJ1-3; d_call: NA; cdr3_nt: TGTGCCAGCAGTTTAGGAGGGGGAAATGATTTCTTTGGAAACACCATATATTTT; cdr3_aa: CASSLGGGNDFFGNTIYF
v_call: TRBV2; clone_size: NA; cdr3_length: 17; j_call: TRBJ2-4; d_call: TRBD1; cdr3_nt: TGTGCCAGCAGTGAAGCACAGGGGGTCGTTGGCAAAAACATTCAGTACTTC; cdr3_aa: CASSEAQGVVGKNIQYF
v_call: TRBV7-2; clone_size: NA; cdr3_length: 15; j_call: TRBJ2-7; d_call: NA; cdr3_nt: TGTGCCAGCAGCTTAGATCAGGGGCGCCCCTACGAGCAGTACTTC; cdr3_aa: CASSLDQGRPYEQYF
v_call: TRBV10-3; clone_size: NA; cdr3_length: 16; j_call: TRBJ1-2; d_call: NA; cdr3_nt: TGTGCCATCAGTGGGGGTTCCCGGGAATCCTTCTATGGCTACACCTTC; cdr3_aa: CAISGGSRESFYGYTF
v_call: TRBV28; clone_size: NA; cdr3_length: 11; j_call: TRBJ2-7; d_call: TRBD2; cdr3_nt: TGTGCCAGCTCAAGACTAGCGGGAGTTTCTTTC; cdr3_aa: CASSRLAGVSF
v_call: TRBV27; clone_size: few; cdr3_length: 15; j_call: TRBJ1-2; d_call: TRBD1; cdr3_nt: TGTGCCAGCAGTTTATCGGCAGGGGGCGCCTATGGCTACACCTTC; cdr3_aa: CASSLSAGGAYGYTF
v_call: TRBV7-6; clone_size: NA; cdr3_length: 16; j_call: TRBJ2-3; d_call: NA; cdr3_nt: TGTGCCAGCAGCTTAGTTGGCGGGGCGAGCACAGATACGCAGTATTTT; cdr3_aa: CASSLVGGASTDTQYF
v_call: TRBV28; clone_size: NA; cdr3_length: 15; j_call: TRBJ1-5; d_call: NA; cdr3_nt: TGTGCCAGCAGCTCAACGGCGGGGGCCGGGCAGCCCCAGCATTTT; cdr3_aa: CASSSTAGAGQPQHF
v_call: TRBV2; clone_size: NA; cdr3_length: 16; j_call: TRBJ1-1; d_call: TRBD1; cdr3_nt: TGTGCCAGCAGTGAACGGGGACAGGGGTATAACACTGAAGCTTTCTTT; cdr3_aa: CASSERGQGYNTEAFF
v_call: TRBV12-5; clone_size: NA; cdr3_length: 17; j_call: TRBJ2-7; d_call: NA; cdr3_nt: TGTGCTAGTGGTTTGCCCGGGGGACTGACTAGCTCCTACGAGCAGTACTTC; cdr3_aa: CASGLPGGLTSSYEQYF
v_call: TRBV28; clone_size: NA; cdr3_length: 15; j_call: TRBJ2-7; d_call: TRBD2; cdr3_nt: TGTGCCAGCAGTCCGGGACTAGCGGGAACCTACGAGCAGTACTTC; cdr3_aa: CASSPGLAGTYEQYF
v_call: TRBV6-5; clone_size: NA; cdr3_length: 14; j_call: TRBJ2-7; d_call: TRBD2; cdr3_nt: TGTGCCAGCAGTCTACTAGCGGGAGACTACGAGCAGTACTTC; cdr3_aa: CASSLLAGDYEQYF
v_call: TRBV15; clone_size: few; cdr3_length: 13; j_call: TRBJ2-1; d_call: NA; cdr3_nt: TGTGCCACCACCCCGGGGGAGCGGAATGAGCAGTTCTTC; cdr3_aa: CATTPGERNEQFF
v_call: TRBV7-2; clone_size: NA; cdr3_length: 15; j_call: TRBJ1-2; d_call: TRBD1; cdr3_nt: TGTGCCAGCAGCTTAGGACAGGGGGCTAACTATGGCTACACCTTC; cdr3_aa: CASSLGQGANYGYTF
v_call: TRBV6-5; clone_size: NA; cdr3_length: 13; j_call: TRBJ2-7; d_call: TRBD1; cdr3_nt: TGTGCCAGCAGTTATGGGACAGATTACGAGCAGTACTTC; cdr3_aa: CASSYGTDYEQYF
v_call: TRBV6-5; clone_size: once; cdr3_length: 14; j_call: TRBJ2-3; d_call: TRBD1; cdr3_nt: TGTGCCAGCGGAGGCAGGGGGCAGGGAGATACGCAGTATTTT; cdr3_aa: CASGGRGQGDTQYF
v_call: TRBV6-6; clone_size: few; cdr3_length: 15; j_call: TRBJ2-2; d_call: NA; cdr3_nt: TGTGCCAGCAGTGGGATGGGTCCGAACACCGGGGAGCTGTTTTTT; cdr3_aa: CASSGMGPNTGELFF
v_call: TRBV6-2/TRBV6-3; clone_size: once; cdr3_length: 16; j_call: TRBJ2-3; d_call: TRBD2; cdr3_nt: TGTGCCAGCAGTTACCAGACTAGCGGGGGACGAGATACGCAGTATTTT; cdr3_aa: CASSYQTSGGRDTQYF
v_call: TRBV14; clone_size: few; cdr3_length: 16; j_call: TRBJ1-6; d_call: NA; cdr3_nt: TGTGCCAGCAGCCAAGTGGGGGGCCAGAATAATTCACCCCTCCACTTT; cdr3_aa: CASSQVGGQNNSPLHF
v_call: TRBV7-9; clone_size: NA; cdr3_length: 17; j_call: TRBJ2-5; d_call: TRBD2; cdr3_nt: TGTGCCAGCAGCGCCACCGGGACTAGCGGGCCTGGGGAGACCCAGTACTTC; cdr3_aa: CASSATGTSGPGETQYF
v_call: TRBV9; clone_size: NA; cdr3_length: 15; j_call: TRBJ2-2; d_call: TRBD1; cdr3_nt: TGTGCCAGCAGCGTAGAGGGGGCGTTGGCCGGGGAGCTGTTTTTT; cdr3_aa: CASSVEGALAGELFF
v_call: TRBV27; clone_size: few; cdr3_length: 16; j_call: TRBJ2-1; d_call: TRBD2; cdr3_nt: TGTGCCAGCAGTTTATCTGCGGGAGCCCCCTACAATGAGCAGTTCTTC; cdr3_aa: CASSLSAGAPYNEQFF
v_call: TRBV2; clone_size: NA; cdr3_length: 14; j_call: TRBJ2-7; d_call: TRBD1; cdr3_nt: TGTGCCAGCAGAGACAGGGGTGGATCCTACGAGCAGTACTTC; cdr3_aa: CASRDRGGSYEQYF
v_call: TRBV7-9; clone_size: NA; cdr3_length: 15; j_call: TRBJ1-2; d_call: TRBD1; cdr3_nt: TGTGCCAGCAGCTTAGCGGACAGGGGGCCCTATGGCTACACCTTC; cdr3_aa: CASSLADRGPYGYTF
v_call: TRBV19; clone_size: NA; cdr3_length: 16; j_call: TRBJ1-4; d_call: TRBD1; cdr3_nt: TGTGCCAGTAGTCTCCGTGGACAGGTTCGTGATGAAAAACTGTTTTTT; cdr3_aa: CASSLRGQVRDEKLFF
v_call: TRBV3-1/TRBV3-2; clone_size: NA; cdr3_length: 14; j_call: TRBJ1-2; d_call: NA; cdr3_nt: TGTGCCAGCAGTTTGCCGGCAGCCAGGAGCGGCTACACCTTC; cdr3_aa: CASSLPAARSGYTF
v_call: TRBV9; clone_size: NA; cdr3_length: 14; j_call: TRBJ1-2; d_call: NA; cdr3_nt: TGTGCCAGCAGCGTAGACGGGGCCAAGGGGGGCTACACCTTC; cdr3_aa: CASSVDGAKGGYTF
v_call: TRBV18; clone_size: NA; cdr3_length: 14; j_call: TRBJ1-4; d_call: NA; cdr3_nt: TGTGCCAGCTCACCAACGGCGGCTAATGAAAAACTGTTTTTT; cdr3_aa: CASSPTAANEKLFF
v_call: TRBV4-1; clone_size: NA; cdr3_length: 14; j_call: TRBJ2-1; d_call: NA; cdr3_nt: TGCGCCAGCAGCCAAGATCCCGCAGAAAATGAGCAGTTCTTC; cdr3_aa: CASSQDPAENEQFF
v_call: TRBV5-1; clone_size: NA; cdr3_length: 15; j_call: TRBJ2-2; d_call: NA; cdr3_nt: TGCGCCAGCAGCTTGGGGCAGGTGGGCGCCGGGGAGCTGTTTTTT; cdr3_aa: CASSLGQVGAGELFF
v_call: TRBV18; clone_size: NA; cdr3_length: 14; j_call: TRBJ1-1; d_call: NA; cdr3_nt: TGTGCCAGCTCACCCACCTCGCAGAACACTGAAGCTTTCTTT; cdr3_aa: CASSPTSQNTEAFF
v_call: TRBV30; clone_size: NA; cdr3_length: 13; j_call: TRBJ2-1; d_call: NA; cdr3_nt: TGTGCCTGGAGTGCCTACAGGGCGAATGAGCAGTTCTTC; cdr3_aa: CAWSAYRANEQFF
v_call: TRBV28; clone_size: NA; cdr3_length: 12; j_call: TRBJ2-3; d_call: NA; cdr3_nt: TGTGCCAGCAAATCACTTACAGATACGCAGTATTTT; cdr3_aa: CASKSLTDTQYF
v_call: TRBV6-1; clone_size: once; cdr3_length: 15; j_call: TRBJ2-7; d_call: NA; cdr3_nt: TGTGCCAGCAGTGAAGCACTTGGCAGGGCCGGCGAGCAGTACTTC; cdr3_aa: CASSEALGRAGEQYF
v_call: TRBV29-1; clone_size: NA; cdr3_length: 11; j_call: TRBJ1-4; d_call: NA; cdr3_nt: TGCAGCGTTGAGGGGGGGGAAAAACTGTTTTTT; cdr3_aa: CSVEGGEKLFF
v_call: TRBV10-3; clone_size: NA; cdr3_length: 13; j_call: TRBJ2-7; d_call: NA; cdr3_nt: TGTGCCATCAGTGACCCAGACACCTACGAGCAGTACTTC; cdr3_aa: CAISDPDTYEQYF
v_call: TRBV5-4; clone_size: NA; cdr3_length: 13; j_call: TRBJ1-2; d_call: NA; cdr3_nt: TGTGCCAGCAGCTTGGACGGGAGCTATGGCTACACCTTC; cdr3_aa: CASSLDGSYGYTF
v_call: TRBV7-9; clone_size: NA; cdr3_length: 16; j_call: TRBJ2-4; d_call: NA; cdr3_nt: TGTGCCAGCAGCATGGGGGCCGGACTAGCCAAAAACATTCAGTACTTC; cdr3_aa: CASSMGAGLAKNIQYF
v_call: TRBV7-2; clone_size: NA; cdr3_length: 14; j_call: TRBJ2-5; d_call: NA; cdr3_nt: TGTGCCAGCAGCTCCCAGTCAACCTCCGAGACCCAGTACTTC; cdr3_aa: CASSSQSTSETQYF
v_call: TRBV21-1; clone_size: NA; cdr3_length: 20; j_call: TRBJ2-7; d_call: NA; cdr3_nt: TGTGCCAGCAGCGTACCGGGACTAGCGGGAACTCTAACGCTTTTCTACGAGCAGTACTTC; cdr3_aa: CASSVPGLAGTLTLFYEQYF
v_call: TRBV6-2/TRBV6-3; clone_size: NA; cdr3_length: 14; j_call: TRBJ1-5; d_call: NA; cdr3_nt: TGTGCCAGCAGCGCAGGACAGCGCAATCAGCCCCAGCATTTT; cdr3_aa: CASSAGQRNQPQHF
v_call: TRBV9; clone_size: NA; cdr3_length: 14; j_call: TRBJ2-1; d_call: NA; cdr3_nt: TGTGCCAGCAGCGCTACAAGCTCCTACAATGAGCAGTTCTTC; cdr3_aa: CASSATSSYNEQFF
v_call: TRBV18; clone_size: NA; cdr3_length: 15; j_call: TRBJ1-4; d_call: TRBD1; cdr3_nt: TGTGCCAGCTTCCCAGATGGGACAGCGATTGAAAAACTGTTTTTT; cdr3_aa: CASFPDGTAIEKLFF
v_call: TRBV2; clone_size: NA; cdr3_length: 14; j_call: TRBJ1-5; d_call: NA; cdr3_nt: TGTGCCAGCAGTGACTATGGCAGCAATCAGCCCCAGCATTTT; cdr3_aa: CASSDYGSNQPQHF
v_call: TRBV5-5; clone_size: NA; cdr3_length: 12; j_call: TRBJ2-6; d_call: NA; cdr3_nt: TGTGCCAGCAGCCTGGAACCCAACGTCCTGACTTTC; cdr3_aa: CASSLEPNVLTF
v_call: TRBV5-1; clone_size: NA; cdr3_length: 14; j_call: TRBJ1-4; d_call: NA; cdr3_nt: TGCGCCAGCAGACGGGACGGTGGAAATGAAAAACTGTTTTTT; cdr3_aa: CASRRDGGNEKLFF
v_call: TRBV9; clone_size: NA; cdr3_length: 15; j_call: TRBJ2-1; d_call: TRBD2; cdr3_nt: TGTGCCAGCAGCGTGTCGGGGACTAGCTTCAATGAGCAGTTCTTC; cdr3_aa: CASSVSGTSFNEQFF
v_call: TRBV30; clone_size: NA; cdr3_length: 12; j_call: TRBJ1-2; d_call: NA; cdr3_nt: TGTGCCCAAGGCGGGGGCAACTATGGCTACACCTTC; cdr3_aa: CAQGGGNYGYTF
v_call: TRBV11-2; clone_size: NA; cdr3_length: 14; j_call: TRBJ2-5; d_call: NA; cdr3_nt: TGTGCCAGCAGCTCCGTTTCCGGGGGAGGGACCCAGTACTTC; cdr3_aa: CASSSVSGGGTQYF
v_call: TRBV5-5; clone_size: NA; cdr3_length: 14; j_call: TRBJ2-1; d_call: NA; cdr3_nt: TGTGCCAGCAGCCCCGAGGCAGTCTACAATGAGCAGTTCTTC; cdr3_aa: CASSPEAVYNEQFF